This T cell receptor beta chain was documented in a study of somatic mutations in cytotoxic T cells in rheumatoid arthritis. Germline V gene sequence: CDR1 SEHNR, CDR2 FQNEAQ (reference sequence). The V gene end was trimmed by 5 bases and the J gene end by 0 bases; junction bases not matched to a gene: 6. This CDR3 is 16 amino acids long. Produced via immunoSEQ multiplex PCR; TCRdb's table is partial and in-frame only. The repertoire holds approximately 5,000 clones, with approximately 84% as singletons. Sequencing was carried out using CD8+ T cells sorted from blood. V gene TRBV7-9 combines with J gene TRBJ2-7; TRBD2 aligns across 11 bases. The source is a man aged 65 to 85 with rheumatoid arthritis. As DNA, the CDR3 is TGTGCCAGCAGCGTCACTAGCGGGAGTAGCTCCTACGAGCAGTACTTC. Encoded protein: CASSVTSGSSSYEQYF.